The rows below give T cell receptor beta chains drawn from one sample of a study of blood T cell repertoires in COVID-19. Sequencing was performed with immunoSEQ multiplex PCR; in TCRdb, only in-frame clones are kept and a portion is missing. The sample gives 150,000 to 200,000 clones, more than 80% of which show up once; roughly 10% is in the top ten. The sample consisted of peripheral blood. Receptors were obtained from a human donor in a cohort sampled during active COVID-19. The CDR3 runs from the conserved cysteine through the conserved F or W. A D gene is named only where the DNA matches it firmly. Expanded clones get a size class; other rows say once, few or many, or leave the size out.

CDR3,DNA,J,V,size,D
CAISESTGYGNSPLHF,TGTGCCATCAGTGAGTCGACGGGGTACGGGAATTCACCCCTCCACTTT,TRBJ1-6,TRBV10-3,NA,NA
CASSNLDRTYGYTF,TGTGCCAGCAGTAACCTGGACAGGACCTATGGCTACACCTTC,TRBJ1-2,TRBV6-5,NA,TRBD1
CASSLSVRDSPLHF,TGCGCCAGCAGCCTCTCGGTCCGGGATTCACCCCTCCACTTT,TRBJ1-6,TRBV4-3,NA,NA
CASSPGGPLPDTQYF,TGTGCCAGCAGCCCAGGGGGGCCACTTCCAGATACGCAGTATTTT,TRBJ2-3,TRBV11-3,NA,NA
CARRRSPGLAGKYNYEQYF,TGTGCCAGAAGAAGATCCCCGGGACTAGCGGGAAAGTACAACTACGAGCAGTACTTC,TRBJ2-7,TRBV5-3,NA,TRBD2
CASSFSGREGAYEQYF,TGTGCCAGCAGCTTTTCAGGGCGGGAGGGTGCCTACGAGCAGTACTTC,TRBJ2-7,TRBV7-2,NA,TRBD2
CASSLGGVSYGYTF,TGTGCCAGCAGCTTGGGAGGAGTTAGCTATGGCTACACCTTC,TRBJ1-2,TRBV5-6,NA,NA
CASSIALALINEQFF,TGTGCCAGTAGTATAGCCCTAGCACTCATCAATGAGCAGTTCTTC,TRBJ2-1,TRBV19,NA,NA
CASSPATGWGGELFF,TGTGCCAGCAGCCCAGCGACAGGATGGGGCGGGGAGCTGTTTTTT,TRBJ2-2,TRBV6-5,NA,NA
CASSAGTENEKLFF,TGTGCCAGCAGCGCGGGGACTGAAAATGAAAAACTGTTTTTT,TRBJ1-4,TRBV9,once,NA
CASILDRASDEQYF,TGTGCCAGCATATTGGACAGGGCCAGCGACGAGCAGTACTTC,TRBJ2-7,TRBV6-5,NA,TRBD1
CASSLGGLAGVAGELFF,TGTGCCAGCAGTTTAGGGGGACTAGCGGGAGTGGCCGGGGAGCTGTTTTTT,TRBJ2-2,TRBV27,NA,TRBD2
CASTVLGNYGYTF,TGTGCCTCAACAGTCTTGGGTAACTATGGCTACACCTTC,TRBJ1-2,TRBV30,NA,NA
CASSSEVYNSPLHF,TGTGCCAGCAGCTCAGAGGTCTATAATTCACCCCTCCACTTT,TRBJ1-6,TRBV9,NA,NA
CASSHEEREGAFF,TGTGCCAGCAGCCACGAGGAGCGAGAAGGAGCTTTCTTT,TRBJ1-1,TRBV7-9,NA,NA
CASRPPGAFF,TGTGCCAGCCGCCCCCCGGGGGCTTTCTTT,TRBJ1-1,TRBV9,NA,NA
CASSQFQMNTEAFF,TGCGCCAGCAGCCAATTCCAAATGAACACTGAAGCTTTCTTT,TRBJ1-1,TRBV4-3,NA,NA
CASSQDRGTGGDEQYF,TGCGCCAGCAGCCAAGATAGGGGGACAGGGGGCGACGAGCAGTACTTC,TRBJ2-7,TRBV4-3,NA,TRBD1
CASSPPASGAMGAFF,TGTGCCAGCTCACCACCGGCGTCAGGGGCAATGGGAGCTTTCTTT,TRBJ1-1,TRBV18,once,NA
CASSQLPVADRGNSPLHF,TGTGCCAGCTCACAACTCCCGGTGGCTGACAGGGGGAATTCACCCCTCCACTTT,TRBJ1-6,TRBV18,many,TRBD1
CASSSDRGDRQPQHF,TGTGCCAGCAGCTCTGACAGGGGGGATAGACAGCCCCAGCATTTT,TRBJ1-5,TRBV11-2,NA,TRBD1
CASSMPSLAGGRNEQFF,TGTGCCAGTAGTATGCCCTCACTAGCGGGGGGGCGGAATGAGCAGTTCTTC,TRBJ2-1,TRBV19,NA,TRBD2
CASSLWSSSYEQYF,TGTGCCAGCAGTTTATGGAGCTCCTCCTACGAGCAGTACTTC,TRBJ2-7,TRBV27,NA,NA
CASRMTAGNTEAFF,TGTGCCAGCAGGATGACAGCCGGGAACACTGAAGCTTTCTTT,TRBJ1-1,TRBV6-5,NA,NA
CATRTGLADNYEQYF,TGTGCCACCAGGACCGGACTAGCGGACAACTACGAGCAGTACTTC,TRBJ2-7,TRBV24-1,NA,TRBD2
CASSLSSGRRSGANVLTF,TGTGCCAGCAGTTTATCCAGCGGGCGCCGGTCTGGGGCCAACGTCCTGACTTTC,TRBJ2-6,TRBV28,NA,NA
CASSPSDYSYEQYF,TGTGCCAGCAGCCCCTCTGACTACTCCTACGAGCAGTACTTC,TRBJ2-7,TRBV7-8,NA,NA
CASSGDEAGEKLFF,TGCGCCAGCAGCGGGGACGAGGCGGGAGAAAAACTGTTTTTT,TRBJ1-4,TRBV10-1,NA,NA
CASSHWGREEAEAFF,TGTGCCAGCAGCCACTGGGGTCGGGAGGAGGCTGAAGCTTTCTTT,TRBJ1-1,TRBV7-9,NA,NA
CASSLGSGGELFF,TGTGCCAGCAGCTTAGGGTCAGGCGGGGAGCTGTTTTTT,TRBJ2-2,TRBV7-3,NA,NA
CASSPPLRDRGTDTQYF,TGTGCCAGCTCACCACCCCTCCGGGACAGGGGGACAGATACGCAGTATTTT,TRBJ2-3,TRBV18,NA,TRBD1
CASRKGGTGELFF,TGTGCCAGCAGAAAGGGAGGCACCGGGGAGCTGTTTTTT,TRBJ2-2,TRBV9,once,NA
CASSSQGKGTEAFF,TGTGCCAGCAGCTCTCAGGGGAAGGGAACTGAAGCTTTCTTT,TRBJ1-1,TRBV5-4,NA,NA
CASSLRAFHGEQYF,TGTGCCAGCAGCTTGCGCGCGTTCCACGGCGAGCAGTACTTC,TRBJ2-7,TRBV5-6,NA,NA
CASSFRGAGYEQYF,TGTGCCAGCAGTTTTCGGGGGGCGGGCTACGAGCAGTACTTC,TRBJ2-7,TRBV27,NA,NA
CASSRDRGRQETQYF,TGTGCCAGCAGTAGAGACAGGGGGCGCCAAGAGACCCAGTACTTC,TRBJ2-5,TRBV6-5,NA,TRBD1
CASSQGQALTSPLHF,TGTGCCAGCAGCCAAGGACAGGCTTTAACATCACCCCTCCACTTT,TRBJ1-6,TRBV3-1/TRBV3-2,NA,NA
CASSQDLSTDTQYF,TGCGCCAGCAGCCAAGATCTAAGCACAGATACGCAGTATTTT,TRBJ2-3,TRBV4-3,NA,NA
CASSPSGQILGEQYF,TGTGCCAGCTCACCTTCGGGACAAATTCTGGGCGAGCAGTACTTC,TRBJ2-7,TRBV18,NA,NA